The count of the clone carrying this T cell receptor beta chain is one. The sample originates from a study of technical replicates of blood from a handful of donors. CDR3 length: 15 amino acids. Germline V CDR1 and CDR2: LNHDA, SQIVND (reference sequence). V lost 5 bases, J lost 1 base, and 7 bases stayed unmatched. Clones were sequenced by immunoSEQ multiplex PCR, and TCRdb holds only the in-frame ones, with some missing. The sample consists of 79,000 or so clones, 80% to 95% of them appearing once. This TCR came from a human donor in good health. The chain is built from TRBV19 and TRBJ2-7; 8 bases fit TRBD2. Sequenced input: T cells isolated from PBMCs. CDR3 coding DNA: TGTGCCAGTAGTTTCGGACTAGCTGATTCCTACGAGCAGTACTTC. The encoded protein is CASSFGLADSYEQYF. The variable domain in full, completed from reference TRBV19 and TRBJ2-7, reads DGGITQSPKYLFRKEGQNVTLSCEQNLNHDAMYWYRQDPGQGLRLIYYSQIVNDFQKGDIAEGYSVSREKKESFPLTVTSAQKNPTAFYLCASSFGLADSYEQYFGPGTRLTVT.